This TCR beta chain was captured by sequencing in a study of blood T cell repertoires in COVID-19. The table lists this clone with a few counts. Only in-frame clones appear in the TCRdb table, and some are missing; sequencing was by immunoSEQ multiplex PCR. The repertoire includes 250,000 or so clones, around 80% of them detected once, and 1.8% sits in the top ten. Germline CDR1 MDHEN, CDR2 SYDVKM. This CDR3 spans 14 amino acids. The ends lost 5 bases at V and 6 bases at J; junction bases unmatched: 6. Cohorts were based on clinical histories the participants reported. This receptor was taken from a man in his sixties who had recovered from COVID-19. Sequencing was carried out using PBMCs or T cells enriched from blood (not recorded which). V gene TRBV28 combines with J gene TRBJ1-5, with 8 nucleotides matching TRBD1. The CDR3 region has the DNA TGTGCCAGCAGTCACGGGACAGGCGTTCAGCCCCAGCATTTT. This encodes CASSHGTGVQPQHF.